The rows below give T cell receptor beta chains drawn from one sample of a study of TIL therapy for anti-PD-1-resistant metastatic lung cancer. The method was immunoSEQ multiplex PCR; TCRdb's version includes in-frame clones alone and lacks a portion of them. The data contain under 20,000 clones, about three quarters of them singletons. Here the sequenced sample was blood, taken at baseline. The receptor set was obtained from a person aged 25 to 85 with non-small cell lung cancer. Both conserved end residues are part of each CDR3. D genes are given only for firm matches. Part of the rows lack a size; the others show once, few, many or a class for expanded clones.

D: NA
size: once
J: TRBJ2-3
V: TRBV9
DNA: TGTGCCAGCAGCTTCAGCGGGAGCACAGATACGCAGTATTTT
CDR3: CASSFSGSTDTQYF

D: TRBD2
size: NA
J: TRBJ2-3
V: TRBV12-5
DNA: TGTGCTAGTGGTTCCGGGAGGGGAGATACGCAGTATTTT
CDR3: CASGSGRGDTQYF

D: TRBD1
size: NA
J: TRBJ1-2
V: TRBV12-3/TRBV12-4
DNA: TGTGCCAGCAGTTTTATGGGACAGGGCGCGATCACCTTC
CDR3: CASSFMGQGAITF

D: NA
size: NA
J: TRBJ1-6
V: TRBV21-1
DNA: TGTGCCAGCAGCAAAACCCTCACGGACAGCCTGTTT
CDR3: CASSKTLTDSLF

D: NA
size: NA
J: TRBJ1-5
V: TRBV5-6
DNA: TGTGCCAGCAGCTTGGATCAGCCCCAGCATTTT
CDR3: CASSLDQPQHF

D: NA
size: NA
J: TRBJ2-2
V: TRBV7-9
DNA: TGTGCCGGCAGCGGATGGGGGACCACTCAAAACACCGGGGAGCTGTTTTTT
CDR3: CAGSGWGTTQNTGELFF

D: NA
size: NA
J: TRBJ2-3
V: TRBV7-9
DNA: TGTGCCAGCAGCTTGGTGGAGGGGGCAAGGTCAGATACGCAGTATTTT
CDR3: CASSLVEGARSDTQYF

D: NA
size: NA
J: TRBJ2-7
V: TRBV5-1
DNA: TGCGCCAGCAGCTCCCGTGAGGGGGGCGGACAGTACTTC
CDR3: CASSSREGGGQYF

D: NA
size: NA
J: TRBJ2-1
V: TRBV20-1
DNA: TGCAGTGCGGGCAGCAACAATGAGCAGTTCTTC
CDR3: CSAGSNNEQFF

D: NA
size: NA
J: TRBJ1-6
V: TRBV30
DNA: TGTGCCTACGCGGAGGAATCCTATAATTCACCCCTCCACTTT
CDR3: CAYAEESYNSPLHF

D: TRBD2
size: NA
J: TRBJ2-7
V: TRBV6-5
DNA: TGTGCCAGCAGTAATCTAGCGGGAGCTCTCGAGCAGTACTTC
CDR3: CASSNLAGALEQYF

D: NA
size: NA
J: TRBJ1-2
V: TRBV29-1
DNA: TGCAGCTCTCTCTACCCAGGCAACTATGGCTACACCTTC
CDR3: CSSLYPGNYGYTF

D: TRBD1
size: NA
J: TRBJ1-3
V: TRBV4-1
DNA: TGCGCCAGCAGCCAATTGACAGGGGGAAACACCATATATTTT
CDR3: CASSQLTGGNTIYF